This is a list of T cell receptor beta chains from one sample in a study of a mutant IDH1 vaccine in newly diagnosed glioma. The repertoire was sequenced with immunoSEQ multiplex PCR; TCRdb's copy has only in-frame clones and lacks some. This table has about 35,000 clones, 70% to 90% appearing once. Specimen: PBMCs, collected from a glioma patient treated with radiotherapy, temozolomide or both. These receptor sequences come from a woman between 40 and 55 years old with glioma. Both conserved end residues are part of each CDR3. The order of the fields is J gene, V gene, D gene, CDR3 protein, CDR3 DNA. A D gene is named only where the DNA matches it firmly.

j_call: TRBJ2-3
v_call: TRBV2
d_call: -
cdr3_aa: CASSDTRSGDTQYF
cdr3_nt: TGTGCCAGCAGCGACACTAGGAGTGGAGATACGCAGTATTTT

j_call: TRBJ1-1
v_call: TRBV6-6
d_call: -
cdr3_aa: CASSSPGMNTEAFF
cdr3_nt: TGTGCCAGCAGTTCTCCGGGGATGAACACTGAAGCTTTCTTT

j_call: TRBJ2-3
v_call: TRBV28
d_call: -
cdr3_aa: CASSPYRRRTDTQYF
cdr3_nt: TGTGCCAGCAGTCCATACAGGAGAAGGACAGATACGCAGTATTTT

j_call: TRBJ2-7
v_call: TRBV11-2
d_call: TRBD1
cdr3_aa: CASSEDRGREQYF
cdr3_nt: TGTGCCAGCAGCGAGGACAGGGGGCGCGAGCAGTACTTC

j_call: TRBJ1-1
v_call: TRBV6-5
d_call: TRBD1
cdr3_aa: CASSPRTGGITEAFF
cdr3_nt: TGTGCCAGCAGCCCGAGGACAGGGGGAATCACTGAAGCTTTCTTT

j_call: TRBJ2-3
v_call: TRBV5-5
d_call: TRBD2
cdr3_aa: CASSLAGGLADTQYF
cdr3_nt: TGTGCCAGCAGCTTAGCGGGAGGCCTGGCAGATACGCAGTATTTT

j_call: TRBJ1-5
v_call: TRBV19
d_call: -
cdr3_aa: CASSLGLGQPQHF
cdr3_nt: TGTGCCAGTAGTTTAGGGCTGGGTCAGCCCCAGCATTTT

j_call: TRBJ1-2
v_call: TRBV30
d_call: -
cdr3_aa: CAWSHKGQGYTF
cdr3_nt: TGTGCCTGGAGCCATAAGGGGCAGGGCTACACCTTC

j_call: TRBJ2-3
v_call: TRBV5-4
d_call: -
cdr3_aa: CASSQRFEASTDTQYF
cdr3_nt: TGTGCCAGCAGCCAGCGGTTCGAAGCTAGCACAGATACGCAGTATTTT

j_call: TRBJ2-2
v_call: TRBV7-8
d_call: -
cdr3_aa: CASKKRAAGELFF
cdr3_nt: TGTGCCAGCAAAAAAAGGGCCGCCGGGGAGCTGTTTTTT